This T cell receptor beta chain was identified during a study of regulatory T cells in long-lasting Graves disease. Whole-study findings and limits: Favored gene segments in persistent disease were TRBV28, TRBJ1-2 and TRBJ2-5.

As to time point: newly diagnosed GD, antithyroid drugs for less than 3 months. Scientists built the TCR library using RNA that was extracted from PBMCs. EDTA tubes held roughly 9.2 milliliters of peripheral blood from each patient. CDR3-region Arm-PCR and iRepertoire HTBI primers produced the TCR beta libraries. MiXCR, run by TCRdb on the multiplex PCR reads, gives a single entry per CDR3 protein. The sample comprises under 800,000 distinct CDR3 sequences, roughly 15% of which are singletons, and roughly 18% rests with the top ten. With 2 bases clipped from V and 2 bases from J, the junction kept 8 bases outside the gene matches. The CDR3 runs 16 residues. CDR1 SNHLY and CDR2 FYNNEI come from the germline V gene. With regard to this clonotype: The antigen is undetermined.

These same records also appear under a second study, on T cells in Graves' hyperthyroidism and ophthalmopathy. This second study notes: The hyperthyroidism patients had all been newly diagnosed, and their disease duration was under 2 months. Their ages ranged from 18 to 65 years. In the blood, most expanded thyroid clonotypes above 0.001 appeared as well.

The specimen comprised peripheral blood mononuclear cells (PBMCs), sampled at new diagnosis, from a patient treated with antithyroid drugs. The TCR comes from a woman aged 30 to 39 with Graves disease. The J gene is TRBJ1-2, the V gene TRBV2, with 7 bases aligning to TRBD1. The CDR3 DNA sequence: TGTGCCAGCAGTGAACGTCTAGGGGGCGCAAACTATGGCTACACCTTC. It is translated as CASSERLGGANYGYTF.